The rows below give T cell receptor beta chains drawn from one sample of a study of cytomegalovirus exposure and HLA in healthy donors. The assay was immunoSEQ multiplex PCR, and TCRdb's table has in-frame clones only and misses some. This sample has 200,000 to 300,000 clones; roughly 84% occur once, and the top ten carry 0.24%. Sequencing was done on a sample of PBMCs. These receptors were collected from a girl aged 2 to 9 in good health and CMV-seronegative. Both conserved end residues are part of each CDR3. The D gene is left open where the match is weak. The size of a clone is reported for some rows only, either as once, few or many, or as a class for expanded clones.

>-|15|TRBD2|TRBV29-1|TRBJ2-2
CSAKSRGGNTGELFF
TGCAGCGCTAAGTCGCGGGGGGGAAACACCGGGGAGCTGTTTTTT
>-|12|TRBD2|TRBV30|TRBJ2-1
CVSSGSPNEQFF
TGTGTATCTAGCGGGAGTCCGAATGAGCAGTTCTTC
>-|18|TRBD2|TRBV6-4|TRBJ2-5
CASSALGLAGDSQETQYF
TGTGCCAGCAGTGCCCTGGGACTAGCGGGAGATTCGCAAGAGACCCAGTACTTC
>-|15|TRBD1|TRBV7-6|TRBJ2-1
CASRRQGAVYNEQFF
TGTGCCAGCAGACGACAGGGGGCTGTCTACAATGAGCAGTTCTTC
>-|15|TRBD1|TRBV6-5|TRBJ2-7
CASRLGTGGRYEQYF
TGTGCCAGCAGACTAGGGACAGGGGGACGCTACGAGCAGTACTTC
>-|15|TRBD1|TRBV5-4|TRBJ1-3
CASSLGTGSGNTIYF
TGTGCCAGCAGCTTGGGGACAGGGAGTGGAAACACCATATATTTT
>-|14|TRBD1|TRBV6-5|TRBJ1-4
CASRDRAGNEKLFF
TGTGCCAGCAGGGACAGGGCGGGTAATGAAAAACTGTTTTTT
>-|16|TRBD1|TRBV7-8|TRBJ2-3
CASSEQGTLSTDTQYF
TGTGCCAGCAGCGAACAGGGGACCCTTAGCACAGATACGCAGTATTTT
>-|12|TRBD1|TRBV30|TRBJ1-2
CAVLRGNYGYTF
TGTGCGGTCCTCAGGGGGAACTATGGCTACACCTTC
>-|19|TRBD1|TRBV4-1|TRBJ2-6
CASSLYDRETFSGANVLTF
TGCGCCAGCAGCCTTTACGACAGGGAGACTTTCTCTGGGGCCAACGTCCTGACTTTC
>once|14|-|TRBV4-2|TRBJ1-2
CASSQDRDFYGYTF
TGTGCCAGCAGCCAAGACAGAGACTTCTATGGCTACACCTTC
>-|16|-|TRBV27|TRBJ1-4
CASSLSIRGADEKLFF
TGTGCCAGCAGTTTATCGATCCGGGGGGCTGACGAAAAACTGTTTTTT
>-|15|-|TRBV7-2|TRBJ2-7
CASSTSGGYSYEQYF
TGTGCCAGCAGCACGAGCGGCGGGTATTCCTACGAGCAGTACTTC
>-|13|-|TRBV6-1|TRBJ2-7
CASRFPTGNEQYF
TGTGCCAGCAGATTTCCGACGGGAAACGAGCAGTACTTC
>-|15|-|TRBV19|TRBJ1-1
CASKGVWGPYTEAFF
TGTGCCAGTAAAGGGGTGTGGGGGCCCTACACTGAAGCTTTCTTT
>-|12|-|TRBV4-1|TRBJ1-1
CASAGVNTEAFF
TGCGCCAGCGCCGGGGTGAACACTGAAGCTTTCTTT
>-|18|TRBD1|TRBV5-5|TRBJ1-5
CASSLGTGGGMIPRSQHF
TGTGCCAGCAGCTTGGGGACAGGGGGCGGCATGATCCCCCGGTCCCAGCATTTT
>-|16|-|TRBV9|TRBJ2-2
CASSHTVVGKTGELFF
TGTGCCAGCAGCCACACTGTAGTCGGGAAAACCGGGGAGCTGTTTTTT
>-|15|TRBD1|TRBV29-1|TRBJ1-4
CSVEDQGRGYQKLFF
TGCAGCGTTGAAGATCAGGGCAGGGGGTATCAAAAACTGTTTTTT
>-|12|-|TRBV30|TRBJ2-5
CAWRTAGETQYF
TGTGCCTGGAGGACAGCGGGAGAGACCCAGTACTTC
>-|12|-|TRBV30|TRBJ2-7
CAWSVGSGEQYF
TGTGCCTGGAGTGTGGGCAGCGGCGAGCAGTACTTC
>-|15|-|TRBV19|TRBJ2-3
CASSMRQGPPDTQYF
TGTGCCAGTAGTATGCGTCAGGGGCCTCCAGATACGCAGTATTTT
>-|14|-|TRBV2|TRBJ1-4
CASSEGGHKEKLFF
TGTGCCAGCAGTGAGGGGGGGCATAAAGAAAAACTGTTTTTT
>-|15|TRBD1|TRBV30|TRBJ1-4
CAWSVGTGGAEKLFF
TGTGCCTGGAGTGTAGGGACAGGGGGCGCTGAAAAACTGTTTTTT
>once|12|TRBD2|TRBV6-5|TRBJ2-7
CASSFERGLSYF
TGTGCTAGCAGCTTCGAGCGGGGCCTGTCATACTTC
>-|16|TRBD1|TRBV7-3|TRBJ1-4
CASSSTGGGTNEKLFF
TGTGCCAGCAGCTCGACAGGGGGCGGAACTAATGAAAAACTGTTTTTT
>-|15|TRBD1|TRBV7-9|TRBJ2-1
CASSLGDRVYNEQFF
TGTGCCAGCAGCTTAGGGGACAGGGTCTACAATGAGCAGTTCTTC
>-|13|-|TRBV2|TRBJ2-7
CASSLEPSYEQYF
TGTGCCAGCAGTTTGGAGCCCTCCTACGAGCAGTACTTC
>once|12|TRBD1|TRBV10-2|TRBJ2-7
CASTRDSYEQYF
TGCGCCAGTACTAGGGACAGCTACGAGCAGTACTTC
>-|14|-|TRBV7-6|TRBJ2-1
CASSLAFRGNEQFF
TGTGCCAGCAGCTTAGCGTTTCGGGGGAATGAGCAGTTCTTC
>few|14|-|TRBV28|TRBJ1-1
CASSPQGVGTEAFF
TGTGCCAGCAGCCCACAGGGCGTTGGGACTGAAGCTTTCTTT
>-|16|TRBD1|TRBV5-1|TRBJ1-2
CASSWTGVRGDYGYTF
TGCGCCAGCAGCTGGACAGGGGTAAGAGGGGACTATGGCTACACCTTC
>-|15|TRBD2|TRBV11-2|TRBJ2-7
CASSAPGLAIHEQYF
TGTGCCAGCAGCGCTCCGGGACTAGCGATCCACGAGCAGTACTTC
>-|14|-|TRBV5-6|TRBJ1-2
CASSLRGVDYGYTF
TGTGCCAGCAGCTTGCGGGGGGTAGACTATGGCTACACCTTC
>-|13|TRBD1|TRBV7-2|TRBJ1-1
CASSLAGQLEAFF
TGTGCCAGCAGCTTAGCGGGACAGCTTGAAGCTTTCTTT
>-|15|-|TRBV11-2|TRBJ1-6
CASSLDRLRDSPLHF
TGTGCCAGCAGCTTAGATCGCCTCAGGGATTCACCCCTCCACTTT
>-|14|-|TRBV6-1|TRBJ1-3
CASSAQGSGNTIYF
TGTGCCAGCAGCGCCCAGGGTTCTGGAAACACCATATATTTT
>-|12|-|TRBV9|TRBJ2-4
CASSAGENIQYF
TGTGCCAGCAGCGCCGGGGAAAACATTCAGTACTTC
>-|15|-|TRBV5-1|TRBJ1-1
CASSSGHLSYTEAFF
TGCGCCAGCAGCTCCGGACACCTATCGTACACTGAAGCTTTCTTT
>-|15|TRBD2|TRBV6-1|TRBJ2-7
CASTSGGPSSYEQYF
TGTGCCAGCACAAGCGGGGGTCCAAGCTCCTACGAGCAGTACTTC
>-|16|TRBD1|TRBV4-1|TRBJ1-5
CASRTGVAASNQPQHF
TGCGCCAGCAGGACAGGGGTGGCAGCAAGCAATCAGCCCCAGCATTTT
>-|14|-|TRBV5-8|TRBJ2-1
CASSLRGITYEQFF
TGTGCCAGCAGCTTACGAGGGATTACCTATGAGCAGTTCTTC